This note documents a single T cell receptor beta chain sequence. The data were obtained in a study of cytotoxic CD8 clonotypes in ibrutinib-treated CLL. Method: immunoSEQ multiplex PCR; TCRdb's copy keeps in-frame clones and lacks some. The sample has about 300,000 clones; approximately 76% are singletons. Trimming at V came to 6 bases and at J to 0 bases, leaving 4 bases not matched to a gene. The CDR3 covers 15 residues. Germline V gene lookup returns CDR1 LNHDA and CDR2 SQIVND (reference sequence). The TCR comes from a human donor with chronic lymphocytic leukemia. V is TRBV19 and J is TRBJ2-7; 11 bases are a match to TRBD1. This specimen consisted of PBMCs, obtained at disease progression, from a patient treated with ibrutinib. The CDR3 DNA follows: TGTGCCAGTAGCCCGGGACAGGGGGGCTCCTACGAGCAGTACTTC. Amino acids: CASSPGQGGSYEQYF.